This T cell receptor beta chain was documented in a study of a mutant IDH1 vaccine in newly diagnosed glioma. Time point indicated: week 5, during vaccination. A 20-mer mutant IDH1 peptide at 300 ug was injected subcutaneously with topical imiquimod. Germline trimming cut 4 bases from V and 3 bases from J; bases unmatched to any gene: 9. Per germline, CDR1 MGHDK and CDR2 SYGVNS. The CDR3 length is 15 residues. About this clone itself: What it recognizes is unknown.

Sequencing was performed with immunoSEQ multiplex PCR; in TCRdb, only in-frame clones are kept and a portion is missing. The table shows about 25,000 clones, with around 79% occurring only once. V is TRBV25-1 and J is TRBJ2-7, with 7 nucleotides matching TRBD2. The sequence was obtained from a man aged 40-49 years with glioma. This specimen was PBMCs, taken from a glioma patient whose treatment included an IDH1 peptide vaccine. CDR3 coding DNA: TGTGCCAGCAGTGGACCGTGGGGGGGACGCTACGAGCAGTACTTC. Residues: CASSGPWGGRYEQYF.